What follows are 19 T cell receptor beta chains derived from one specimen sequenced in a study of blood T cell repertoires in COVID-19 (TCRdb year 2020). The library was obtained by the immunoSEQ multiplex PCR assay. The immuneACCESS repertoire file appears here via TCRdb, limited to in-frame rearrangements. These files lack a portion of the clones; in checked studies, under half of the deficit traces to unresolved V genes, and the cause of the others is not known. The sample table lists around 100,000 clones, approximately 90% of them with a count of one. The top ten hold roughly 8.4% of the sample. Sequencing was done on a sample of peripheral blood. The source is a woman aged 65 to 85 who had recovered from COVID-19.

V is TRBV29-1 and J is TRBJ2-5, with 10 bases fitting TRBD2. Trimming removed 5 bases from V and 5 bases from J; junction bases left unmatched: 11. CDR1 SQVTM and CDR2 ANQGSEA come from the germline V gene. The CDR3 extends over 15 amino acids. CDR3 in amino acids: CSVRKTSGRLETQYF. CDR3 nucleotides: TGCAGCGTTAGAAAGACTAGCGGGCGATTGGAGACCCAGTACTTC.

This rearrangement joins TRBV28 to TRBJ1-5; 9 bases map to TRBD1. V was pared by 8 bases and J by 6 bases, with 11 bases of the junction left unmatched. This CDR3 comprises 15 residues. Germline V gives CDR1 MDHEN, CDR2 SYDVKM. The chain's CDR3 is CASQPQGAYGQPQHF. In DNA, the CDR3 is TGTGCCAGCCAACCACAGGGGGCCTATGGTCAGCCCCAGCATTTT.

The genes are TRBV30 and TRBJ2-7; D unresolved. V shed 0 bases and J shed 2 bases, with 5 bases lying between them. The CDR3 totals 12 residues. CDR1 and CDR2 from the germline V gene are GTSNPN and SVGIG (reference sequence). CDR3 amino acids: CAWSVEAYEQYF. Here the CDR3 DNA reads TGTGCCTGGAGTGTAGAGGCCTACGAGCAGTACTTC.

CDR3 nucleotides: TGTGCCAGCAGTTATGGTCGACTAGCAGACAACAATGAGCAGTTCTTC. It encodes CASSYGRLADNNEQFF. The V call is TRBV6-6, the J call TRBJ2-1; TRBD2 aligns across 7 bases. This CDR3 spans 16 amino acids. Per germline, CDR1 MNHNY and CDR2 SVGAGI (reference sequence). V was pared by 3 bases and J by 5 bases, with 10 bases of the junction left unmatched.

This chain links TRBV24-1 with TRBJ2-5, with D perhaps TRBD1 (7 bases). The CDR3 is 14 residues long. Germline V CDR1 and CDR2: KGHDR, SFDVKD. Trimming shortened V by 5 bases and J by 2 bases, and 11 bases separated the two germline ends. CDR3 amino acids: CATSAAGGQETQYF. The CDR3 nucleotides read TGTGCCACCAGTGCCGCAGGGGGGCAAGAGACCCAGTACTTC.

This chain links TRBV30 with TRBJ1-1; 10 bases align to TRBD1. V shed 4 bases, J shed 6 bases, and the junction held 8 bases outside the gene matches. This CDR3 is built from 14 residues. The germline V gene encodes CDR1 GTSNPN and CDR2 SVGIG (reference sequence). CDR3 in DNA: TGTGCCTGGACTACGGGACAGGGGAGGTCTGAAGCTTTCTTT. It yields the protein CAWTTGQGRSEAFF. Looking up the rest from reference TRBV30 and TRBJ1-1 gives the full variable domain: SQTIHQWPATLVQPVGSPLSLECTVEGTSNPNLYWYRQAAGRGLQLLFYSVGIGQISSEVPQNLSASRPQDRQFILSSKKLLLSDSGFYLCAWTTGQGRSEAFFGQGTRLTVV.

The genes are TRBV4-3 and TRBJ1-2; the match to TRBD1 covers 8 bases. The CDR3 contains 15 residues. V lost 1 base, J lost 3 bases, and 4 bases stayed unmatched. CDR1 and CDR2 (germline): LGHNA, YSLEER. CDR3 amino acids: CASSQVQGGDYGYTF. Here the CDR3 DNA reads TGCGCCAGCAGCCAAGTACAGGGGGGGGACTATGGCTACACCTTC.

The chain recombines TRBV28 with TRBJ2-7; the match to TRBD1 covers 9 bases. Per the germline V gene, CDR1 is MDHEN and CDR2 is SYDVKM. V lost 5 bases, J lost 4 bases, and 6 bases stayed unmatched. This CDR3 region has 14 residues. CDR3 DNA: TGTGCCAGCAGTGGGTCCGGGACAGGGTACGAGCAGTACTTC. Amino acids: CASSGSGTGYEQYF.

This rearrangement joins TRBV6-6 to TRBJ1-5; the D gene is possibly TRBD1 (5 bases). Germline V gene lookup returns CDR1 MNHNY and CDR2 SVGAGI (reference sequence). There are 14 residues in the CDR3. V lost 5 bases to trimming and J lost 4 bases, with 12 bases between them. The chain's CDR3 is CASSEAGRNQPQHF. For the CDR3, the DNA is TGTGCCAGCAGTGAGGCAGGGAGGAATCAGCCCCAGCATTTT.

As DNA, the CDR3 is TGTGCCAGCAGCCCGCGGACACTTCAAGAGACCCAGTACTTC. It is translated as CASSPRTLQETQYF. The chain joins TRBV7-2 to TRBJ2-5, with TRBD1 as a possible D gene (5 bases). CDR3 size: 14 residues. V was clipped by 5 bases and J by 2 bases, with 12 bases between them. Germline loops: CDR1 SGHTA, CDR2 FQGNSA.

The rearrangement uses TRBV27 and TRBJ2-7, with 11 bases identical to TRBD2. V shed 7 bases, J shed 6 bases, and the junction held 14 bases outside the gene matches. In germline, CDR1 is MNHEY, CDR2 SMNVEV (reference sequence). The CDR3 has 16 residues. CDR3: CASTPKVAGGIGEQYF. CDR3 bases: TGTGCCAGCACCCCTAAGGTAGCGGGAGGGATTGGCGAGCAGTACTTC.

This CDR3 reads CASSSYSGTGYEQYF. CDR3 coding DNA: TGTGCCAGCAGTTCTTATTCCGGGACAGGCTACGAGCAGTACTTC. This chain joins TRBV27 and TRBJ2-7; TRBD1 aligns across 8 bases. J gave up 3 bases and V 4 bases, and 8 bases lay outside the gene matches. The CDR3 consists of 15 residues. In germline, CDR1 is MNHEY, CDR2 SMNVEV (reference sequence).

CDR3 in DNA: TGTGCCAGTAGCCCTGCGGGGCGCGGTGGCTACACCTTC. This gives the protein CASSPAGRGGYTF. The rearrangement links TRBV19 to TRBJ1-2; D is possibly TRBD1 (5 bases). Germline CDR1 reads LNHDA; CDR2 reads SQIVND (reference sequence). CDR3 length: 13 residues. V shed 6 bases and J shed 7 bases, with 15 bases lying between them.

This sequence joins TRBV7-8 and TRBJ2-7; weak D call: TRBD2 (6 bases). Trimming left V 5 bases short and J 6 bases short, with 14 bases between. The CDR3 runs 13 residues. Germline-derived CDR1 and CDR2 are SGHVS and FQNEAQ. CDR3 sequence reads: CASSPRTMGEQYF. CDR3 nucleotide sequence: TGTGCCAGCAGCCCGAGGACTATGGGCGAGCAGTACTTC.

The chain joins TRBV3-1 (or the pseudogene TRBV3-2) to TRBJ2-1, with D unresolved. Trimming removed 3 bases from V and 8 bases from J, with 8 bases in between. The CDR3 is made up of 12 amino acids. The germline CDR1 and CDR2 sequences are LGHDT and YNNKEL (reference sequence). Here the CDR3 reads CASSHLEDEQFF. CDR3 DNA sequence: TGTGCCAGCAGCCATCTTGAGGATGAGCAGTTCTTC.

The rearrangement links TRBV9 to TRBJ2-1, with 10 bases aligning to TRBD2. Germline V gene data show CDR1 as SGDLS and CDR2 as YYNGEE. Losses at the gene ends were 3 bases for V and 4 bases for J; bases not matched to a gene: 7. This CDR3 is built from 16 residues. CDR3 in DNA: TGTGCCAGCAGCGCGGAGACTAGCGGGCCTTACAATGAGCAGTTCTTC. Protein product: CASSAETSGPYNEQFF.

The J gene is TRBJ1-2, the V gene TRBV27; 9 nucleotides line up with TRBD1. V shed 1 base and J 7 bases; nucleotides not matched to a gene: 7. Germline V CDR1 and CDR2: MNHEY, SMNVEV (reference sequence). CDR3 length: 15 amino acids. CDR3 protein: CASSLYRTGDSGYTF. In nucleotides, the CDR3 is TGTGCCAGCAGTTTATATCGGACAGGGGATTCTGGCTACACCTTC.

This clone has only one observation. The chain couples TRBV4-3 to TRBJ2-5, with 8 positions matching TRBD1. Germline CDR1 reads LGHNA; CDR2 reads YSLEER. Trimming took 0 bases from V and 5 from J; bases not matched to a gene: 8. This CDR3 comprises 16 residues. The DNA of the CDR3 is TGCGCCAGCAGCCAAGATGGGGCAGGGGGCTGGGAGACCCAGTACTTC. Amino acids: CASSQDGAGGWETQYF.

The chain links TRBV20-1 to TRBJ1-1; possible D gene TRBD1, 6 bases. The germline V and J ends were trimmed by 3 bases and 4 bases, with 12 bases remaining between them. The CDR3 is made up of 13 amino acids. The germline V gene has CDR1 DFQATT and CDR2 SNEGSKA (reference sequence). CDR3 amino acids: CSASSGGLTEAFF. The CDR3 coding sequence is TGCAGTGCTAGTTCGGGGGGCCTCACTGAAGCTTTCTTT.